This section outlines one T cell receptor (beta chain) sequence together with its context. These data belong to a study of blood T cell repertoires in COVID-19. Study background: Collection of acute and convalescent COVID-19 samples took place in the United States, Italy and Spain. Nucleic acid was either cDNA or gDNA, and it came from T cells, B-cell-depleted T cells, or PBMCs.

Authors' analysis steps: Cell counts per sample came from amplifying reference gene primers. Only in-frame clones appear in the TCRdb table, and some are missing; sequencing was by immunoSEQ multiplex PCR. The V and J calls and clone size come from that table; D and trimming were worked out from the DNA. Of approximately 210,000 clones in the sample, roughly 86% were seen once. This TCR came from a woman between 50 and 59 years old with active or convalescent COVID-19. Source material: peripheral blood.

DNA for the CDR3: TGTGCCAGCAGCCCACGTAGGACTAGCGGGGGGGTAGATACGCAGTATTTT. This gives the protein CASSPRRTSGGVDTQYF. This chain connects TRBV3-1 (or the pseudogene TRBV3-2) to TRBJ2-3; 15 bases are a match to TRBD2. This CDR3 is 17 amino acids long. J was trimmed by 5 bases and V by 4 bases; bases with no gene match: 7. CDR1 LGHDT and CDR2 YNNKEL come from the germline V gene (reference sequence).